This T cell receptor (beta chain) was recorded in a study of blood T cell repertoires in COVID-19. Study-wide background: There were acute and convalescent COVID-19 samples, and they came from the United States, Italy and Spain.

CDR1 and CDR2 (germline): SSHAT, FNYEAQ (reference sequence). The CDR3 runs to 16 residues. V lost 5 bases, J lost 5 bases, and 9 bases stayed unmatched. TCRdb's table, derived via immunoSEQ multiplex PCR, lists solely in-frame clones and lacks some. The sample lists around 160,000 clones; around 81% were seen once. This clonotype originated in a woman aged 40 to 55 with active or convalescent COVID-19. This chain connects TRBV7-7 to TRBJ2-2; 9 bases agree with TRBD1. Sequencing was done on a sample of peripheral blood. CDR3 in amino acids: CASSRNRGRGTGELFF. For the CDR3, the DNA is TGTGCCAGCAGCCGGAACAGGGGGCGCGGGACCGGGGAGCTGTTTTTT.